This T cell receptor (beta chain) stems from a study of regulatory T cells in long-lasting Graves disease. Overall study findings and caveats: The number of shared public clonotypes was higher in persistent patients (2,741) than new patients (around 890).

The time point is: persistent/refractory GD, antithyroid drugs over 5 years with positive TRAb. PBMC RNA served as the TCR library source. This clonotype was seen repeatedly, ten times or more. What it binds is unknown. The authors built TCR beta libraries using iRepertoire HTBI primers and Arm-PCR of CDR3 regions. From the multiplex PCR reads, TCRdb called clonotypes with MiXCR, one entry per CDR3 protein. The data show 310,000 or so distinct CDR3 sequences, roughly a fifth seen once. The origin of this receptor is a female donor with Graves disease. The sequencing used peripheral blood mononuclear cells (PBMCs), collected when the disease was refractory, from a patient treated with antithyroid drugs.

The CDR3 sequence is CASSLGPGQGVYEQYF. The CDR3, as DNA: TGTGCCAGCAGCTTGGGGCCGGGACAGGGTGTCTACGAGCAGTACTTC. J is TRBJ2-7 and V is TRBV11-2, with 9 nucleotides matching TRBD1. Trimming at V came to 3 bases and at J to 3 bases, leaving 9 bases not matched to a gene. There are 16 residues in the CDR3. Germline V lookup: CDR1 SGHAT, CDR2 FQNNGV.